These 8 T cell receptor beta chains originate from one sample sequenced in a study of cytomegalovirus exposure and HLA in healthy donors. The PCR had 60 Vbeta and 13 Jbeta primers. Profiled with immunoSEQ multiplex PCR; TCRdb holds only in-frame clones, not every one. The sample gives 160,000 or so clones, around 78% of which show up once; around 1% is in the top ten. Sequenced sample: PBMCs. The receptors shown here come from a woman in her forties in good health and CMV-seronegative.

The chain employs TRBV20-1 and TRBJ2-3; unclear D gene. CDR3 length equals 10 residues. V was clipped by 3 bases and J by 5 bases, with 3 bases between them. The V gene's germline CDR1 is DFQATT and CDR2 SNEGSKA (reference sequence). The CDR3 DNA follows: TGCAGTGCTAGCTTAGATACGCAGTATTTT. Amino acid sequence: CSASLDTQYF.

This clone was counted a few times. J is TRBJ2-5 and V is TRBV6-5; a weak D match, TRBD2 (6 bases). Germline lookup yields CDR1 MNHEY and CDR2 SVGAGI. The CDR3 loop spans 14 amino acids. V lost 4 bases to trimming and J lost 1 base, with 10 bases between them. The CDR3 is CASSLQGLQETQYF. DNA for the CDR3: TGTGCCAGCAGTTTGCAGGGACTCCAAGAGACCCAGTACTTC.

This clone has only a few counts. The V and J genes are TRBV6-1 and TRBJ2-1; 7 bases map to TRBD1. Germline CDR1 MNHNS, CDR2 SASEGT. After removal of 1 base from V and 8 bases from J, the junction contained 5 bases not matched to a gene. The CDR3 spans 14 residues. The CDR3 region has the DNA TGTGCCAGCAGTGAAGTGGGACAGTGGGATGAGCAGTTCTTC. The encoded protein is CASSEVGQWDEQFF.

This clone was counted only a few times. The rearrangement joins TRBV9 to TRBJ2-1, with 11 nucleotides matching TRBD2. V shed 4 bases and J 4 bases; nucleotides not matched to a gene: 7. Germline values: CDR1 SGDLS, CDR2 YYNGEE. CDR3 length: 16 amino acids. CDR3 residues: CASSPLGTSGYNEQFF. As DNA, the CDR3 is TGTGCCAGCAGCCCTCTTGGGACTAGCGGTTACAATGAGCAGTTCTTC.

The chain recombines TRBV5-3 with TRBJ2-1, with 9 nucleotides matching TRBD2. TRBV5-3 is reported as an ORF; its role is uncertain. The CDR3 spans 10 residues. V was pared by 5 bases and J by 15 bases, with 3 bases of the junction left unmatched. The chain's CDR3 is CARRGGRGFF. The DNA for the CDR3 is TGTGCCAGAAGGGGCGGGAGGGGGTTCTTC.

This rearrangement joins TRBV11-3 to TRBJ2-3; 9 bases line up with TRBD2. With 0 bases clipped from V and 7 bases from J, the junction kept 8 bases outside the gene matches. Looked up from germline, CDR1 is SGHNT and CDR2 is YENEEA. CDR3 length: 16 residues. The CDR3 reads CASSLDGTSSRNTQYF. CDR3 DNA sequence: TGTGCCAGCAGCTTAGATGGGACTAGCTCACGTAATACGCAGTATTTT.

The CDR3 here is CASSQPQGIGDTQYF. Written as DNA, the CDR3 is TGTGCCAGCAGCCAACCGCAGGGGATCGGAGATACGCAGTATTTT. The V call is TRBV16, the J call TRBJ2-3; TRBD1 might be the D (6 bases). V was clipped by 2 bases and J by 5 bases, with 14 bases between them. Per germline, CDR1 KGHSY and CDR2 FQNENV. This CDR3 is 15 amino acids long.

The chain recombines TRBV19 with TRBJ2-3, with D possibly matching TRBD2 (7 bases). CDR3 size: 15 residues. V lost 3 bases and J lost 7, with 17 bases in between. Germline V gene lookup returns CDR1 LNHDA and CDR2 SQIVND (reference sequence). The CDR3 nucleotides read TGTGCCAGTAGTATCGGGGGGCCGAGTGCAAATACGCAGTATTTT. Translating it yields CASSIGGPSANTQYF.